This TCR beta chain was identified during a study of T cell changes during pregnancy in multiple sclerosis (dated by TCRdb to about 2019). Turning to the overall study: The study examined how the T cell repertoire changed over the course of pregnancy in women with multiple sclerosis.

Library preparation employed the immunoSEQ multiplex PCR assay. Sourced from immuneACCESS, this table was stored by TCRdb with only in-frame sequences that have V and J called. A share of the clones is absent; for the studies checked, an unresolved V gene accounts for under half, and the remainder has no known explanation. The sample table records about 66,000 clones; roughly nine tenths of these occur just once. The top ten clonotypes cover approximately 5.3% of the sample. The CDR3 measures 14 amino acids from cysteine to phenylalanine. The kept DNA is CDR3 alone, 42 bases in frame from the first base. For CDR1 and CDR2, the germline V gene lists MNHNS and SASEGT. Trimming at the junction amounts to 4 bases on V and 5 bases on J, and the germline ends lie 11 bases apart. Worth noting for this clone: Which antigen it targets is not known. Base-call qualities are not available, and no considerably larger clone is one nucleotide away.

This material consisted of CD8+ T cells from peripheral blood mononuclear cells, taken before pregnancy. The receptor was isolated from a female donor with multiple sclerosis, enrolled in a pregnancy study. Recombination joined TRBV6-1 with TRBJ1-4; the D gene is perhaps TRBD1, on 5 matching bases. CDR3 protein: CASSVRVGNEKLFF. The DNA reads TGTGCCAGCAGTGTCAGGGTTGGGAATGAAAAACTGTTTTTT.